The source of this T cell receptor (beta chain) is a study of blood T cell repertoires in COVID-19. Clones were read by immunoSEQ multiplex PCR, and TCRdb kept only the in-frame ones, dropping some. The sample holds around 100,000 clones, around 73% seen once. Germline values: CDR1 MNHEY, CDR2 SVGAGI. The CDR3 is made up of 14 amino acids. V was cut by 4 bases and J by 1 base, with 10 bases left in between. The chain couples TRBV6-5 to TRBJ1-1; tentative D call: TRBD1 (5 bases). The TCR originated in a man in his sixties with active or convalescent COVID-19. The sample was peripheral blood. The CDR3 nucleotides are TGTGCCAGCAGTTTCGTCGGGGGGAACACTGAAGCTTTCTTT. This sequence encodes CASSFVGGNTEAFF.